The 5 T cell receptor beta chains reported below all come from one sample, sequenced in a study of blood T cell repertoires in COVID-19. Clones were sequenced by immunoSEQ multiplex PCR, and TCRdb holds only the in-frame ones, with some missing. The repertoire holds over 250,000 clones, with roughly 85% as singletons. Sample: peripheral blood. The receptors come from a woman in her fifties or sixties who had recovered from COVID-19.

The CDR3 DNA is TGTGCCAGCTCACCAAGACTAGCGGGAGCGGTTGAGCAGTTCTTC. Residues: CASSPRLAGAVEQFF. The genes are TRBV18 and TRBJ2-1; 12 bases align to TRBD2. The V gene end was trimmed by 2 bases and the J gene end by 9 bases; junction bases not matched to a gene: 5. From germline, CDR1 is KGHSH and CDR2 LQKENI. This CDR3 region has 15 residues. Looking up the rest from reference TRBV18 and TRBJ2-1 gives the full variable domain: NAGVMQNPRHLVRRRGQEARLRCSPMKGHSHVYWYRQLPEEGLKFMVYLQKENIIDESGMPKERFSAEFPKEGPSILRIQQVVRGDSAAYFCASSPRLAGAVEQFFGPGTRLTVL.

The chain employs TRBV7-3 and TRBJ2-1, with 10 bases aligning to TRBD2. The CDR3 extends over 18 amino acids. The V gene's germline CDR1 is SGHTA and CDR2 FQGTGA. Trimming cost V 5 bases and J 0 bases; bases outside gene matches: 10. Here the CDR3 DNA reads TGTGCCAGCAGCCCAATCGCTAGCGGGGGCGCCTCCTACAATGAGCAGTTCTTC. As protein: CASSPIASGGASYNEQFF. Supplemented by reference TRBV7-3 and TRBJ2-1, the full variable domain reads GAGVSQTPSNKVTEKGKYVELRCDPISGHTALYWYRQSLGQGPEFLIYFQGTGAADDSGLPNDRFFAVRPEGSVSTLKIQRTERGDSAVYLCASSPIASGGASYNEQFFGPGTRLTVL.

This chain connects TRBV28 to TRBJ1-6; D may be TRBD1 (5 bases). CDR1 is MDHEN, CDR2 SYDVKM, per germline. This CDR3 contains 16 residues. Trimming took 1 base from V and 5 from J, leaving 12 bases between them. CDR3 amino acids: CASSLFSGSNNSPLHF. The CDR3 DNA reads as TGTGCCAGCAGTTTATTTTCAGGGTCGAATAATTCACCCCTCCACTTT.

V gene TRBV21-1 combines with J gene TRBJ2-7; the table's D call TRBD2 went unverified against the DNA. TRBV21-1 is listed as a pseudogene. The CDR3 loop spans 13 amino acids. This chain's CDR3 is CASSKLADYEQYF. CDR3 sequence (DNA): TGTGCCAGCAGCAAGCTAGCGGATTACGAGCAGTACTTC.

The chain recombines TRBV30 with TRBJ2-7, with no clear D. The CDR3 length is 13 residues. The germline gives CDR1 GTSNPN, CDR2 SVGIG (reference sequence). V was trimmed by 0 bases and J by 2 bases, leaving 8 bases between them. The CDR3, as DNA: TGTGCCTGGAGTGTAGACACCACCTACGAGCAGTACTTC. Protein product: CAWSVDTTYEQYF.